These T cell receptor beta chains were read from a single sample in a study of radiotherapy plus CTLA-4 blockade in lung cancer. Sequenced by immunoSEQ multiplex PCR; TCRdb stores in-frame clones only, minus some. Of 40,000 or so clones listed, about 80% were seen once; the top ten hold less than 9%. Sequencing used peripheral blood, obtained from a patient treated with radiotherapy plus ipilimumab. The receptors come from a human donor with non-small cell lung cancer who had stable disease on radiotherapy plus ipilimumab. CDR3s include the opening cysteine and the closing phenylalanine or tryptophan. Fields, in order: J gene, D gene, clone size, V gene, CDR3 DNA, CDR3 protein. The D gene is left open where the match is weak. Size is stated for part of the rows, as once, few or many counts, or as a class when the clone is expanded.

j_gene: TRBJ2-3; d_gene: NA; abundance: NA; v_gene: TRBV2; CDR3nt: TGTGCCAGCAGAGGCAATACGCAGTATTTT; CDR3aa: CASRGNTQYF
j_gene: TRBJ2-5; d_gene: NA; abundance: NA; v_gene: TRBV7-2; CDR3nt: TGTGCCAGCAGCCCCTCCCAGGTCCAAGAGACCCAGTACTTC; CDR3aa: CASSPSQVQETQYF
j_gene: TRBJ1-2; d_gene: NA; abundance: NA; v_gene: TRBV2; CDR3nt: TGTGCCAGCAGTGAAGTAGGACATTTTGGCTACACCTTC; CDR3aa: CASSEVGHFGYTF
j_gene: TRBJ2-5; d_gene: TRBD1; abundance: NA; v_gene: TRBV29-1; CDR3nt: TGCAGCGTTGGCTCAGGACAGGGGGAAGAGACCCAGTACTTC; CDR3aa: CSVGSGQGEETQYF
j_gene: TRBJ2-3; d_gene: NA; abundance: NA; v_gene: TRBV4-3; CDR3nt: TGCGCCAGCAGCCAAGCGGGGGGCCGATCTACGCAGTATTTT; CDR3aa: CASSQAGGRSTQYF
j_gene: TRBJ2-6; d_gene: TRBD1; abundance: NA; v_gene: TRBV4-2; CDR3nt: TGTGCCAGCAGCCAAGAAGGTGGACAGGCCCCTGTGGCCAACGTCCTGACTTTC; CDR3aa: CASSQEGGQAPVANVLTF
j_gene: TRBJ1-1; d_gene: NA; abundance: NA; v_gene: TRBV7-6; CDR3nt: TGTGCCAGCAGCTCCATCGGACAGAGGAACACTGAAGCTTTCTTT; CDR3aa: CASSSIGQRNTEAFF
j_gene: TRBJ2-3; d_gene: TRBD2; abundance: once; v_gene: TRBV5-1; CDR3nt: TGTGCCAGCACCAATAGCGGGCAAACAGATACGCAGTATTTT; CDR3aa: CASTNSGQTDTQYF
j_gene: TRBJ1-4; d_gene: NA; abundance: medium-sized; v_gene: TRBV5-4; CDR3nt: TGTGCCAGCAGCTCACAGGGCGCAACTAATGAAAAACTGTTTTTT; CDR3aa: CASSSQGATNEKLFF
j_gene: TRBJ1-1; d_gene: NA; abundance: NA; v_gene: TRBV6-5; CDR3nt: TGTGCCAGCAGCCGCAGCAACACTGAAGCTTTCTTT; CDR3aa: CASSRSNTEAFF
j_gene: TRBJ1-6; d_gene: TRBD1; abundance: NA; v_gene: TRBV7-6; CDR3nt: TGTGCCAGCAGCTCCACCGGGACAGATAATTCACCCCTCCACTTT; CDR3aa: CASSSTGTDNSPLHF
j_gene: TRBJ1-5; d_gene: TRBD1; abundance: NA; v_gene: TRBV6-1; CDR3nt: TGTGCCAGCAGTGAAGACAGGGGGGATGGACAGCCCCAGCATTTT; CDR3aa: CASSEDRGDGQPQHF
j_gene: TRBJ1-2; d_gene: NA; abundance: NA; v_gene: TRBV5-1; CDR3nt: TGCGCCAGCAGGGACATCGGGCCGGTAGTTAACTATGGCTACACCTTC; CDR3aa: CASRDIGPVVNYGYTF
j_gene: TRBJ1-4; d_gene: NA; abundance: few; v_gene: TRBV28; CDR3nt: TGTGCCATCAACAAAACACCAGGGCAAGGAAAACTGTTTTTT; CDR3aa: CAINKTPGQGKLFF
j_gene: TRBJ2-7; d_gene: NA; abundance: few; v_gene: TRBV6-1; CDR3nt: TGTGCCAGCAGTTCCCTGATCATCTACGAGCAGTACTTC; CDR3aa: CASSSLIIYEQYF
j_gene: TRBJ2-7; d_gene: NA; abundance: NA; v_gene: TRBV7-2; CDR3nt: TGTGCCAGCAGCTTATTCTACGAGCAGTACTTC; CDR3aa: CASSLFYEQYF
j_gene: TRBJ1-6; d_gene: NA; abundance: NA; v_gene: TRBV11-2; CDR3nt: TGTGCCAGCAGCCCAATGGGGGGCGGTTCACCCCTCCACTTT; CDR3aa: CASSPMGGGSPLHF
j_gene: TRBJ1-2; d_gene: NA; abundance: once; v_gene: TRBV5-5; CDR3nt: TGTGCCAGCAGCTTGGCCAGGGGCGGGTTTCACGGCTACACCTTC; CDR3aa: CASSLARGGFHGYTF
j_gene: TRBJ2-1; d_gene: NA; abundance: NA; v_gene: TRBV5-1; CDR3nt: TGCGCCAGCAGCTCCCTAACTCCGGGACTCCCAGAGCAGTTCTTC; CDR3aa: CASSSLTPGLPEQFF
j_gene: TRBJ1-2; d_gene: NA; abundance: NA; v_gene: TRBV6-1; CDR3nt: TGTGCCAGCAATCCGGGACGTACTAACTATGGCTACACCTTC; CDR3aa: CASNPGRTNYGYTF
j_gene: TRBJ1-5; d_gene: NA; abundance: NA; v_gene: TRBV6-5; CDR3nt: TGTGCCAGCAGACAGGGTGGAGGCAATCAGCCCCAGCATTTT; CDR3aa: CASRQGGGNQPQHF
j_gene: TRBJ1-1; d_gene: TRBD1; abundance: NA; v_gene: TRBV4-1; CDR3nt: TGCGCCAGCAGCCAAGGACAGGGCGCGAACACTGAAGCTTTCTTT; CDR3aa: CASSQGQGANTEAFF
j_gene: TRBJ1-1; d_gene: TRBD1; abundance: NA; v_gene: TRBV27; CDR3nt: TGTGCCAGCAGTTTTGCCAGGGGGGTGAACACTGAAGCTTTCTTT; CDR3aa: CASSFARGVNTEAFF
j_gene: TRBJ2-5; d_gene: TRBD2; abundance: NA; v_gene: TRBV5-1; CDR3nt: TGCGCCAGCAGCTTGCAGGCTAGCGGGGGAGAAGAGACCCAGTACTTC; CDR3aa: CASSLQASGGEETQYF
j_gene: TRBJ2-1; d_gene: TRBD1; abundance: NA; v_gene: TRBV7-9; CDR3nt: TGTGCCAGCAGCTTAGCGGGACAGGGGTTTGGTGAGCAGTTCTTC; CDR3aa: CASSLAGQGFGEQFF
j_gene: TRBJ1-1; d_gene: NA; abundance: few; v_gene: TRBV2; CDR3nt: TGTGCCAGCAAACAGATCGTGAACACTGAAGCTTTCTTT; CDR3aa: CASKQIVNTEAFF
j_gene: TRBJ2-7; d_gene: NA; abundance: NA; v_gene: TRBV19; CDR3nt: TGTGCCAGTAGACCTCGGGACTCCAACCTTTACGAGCAGTACTTC; CDR3aa: CASRPRDSNLYEQYF
j_gene: TRBJ2-6; d_gene: NA; abundance: once; v_gene: TRBV15; CDR3nt: TGTGCCACCAGCAGAGGAACAGGGAGAAGGGCCAACGTCCTGACTTTC; CDR3aa: CATSRGTGRRANVLTF
j_gene: TRBJ1-6; d_gene: TRBD1; abundance: NA; v_gene: TRBV6-1; CDR3nt: TGTGCCAGCAGACCTCAGGGGGCGCGGAATTCACCCCTCCACTTT; CDR3aa: CASRPQGARNSPLHF
j_gene: TRBJ2-5; d_gene: TRBD1; abundance: NA; v_gene: TRBV7-3; CDR3nt: TGTGCCAGCAGCGAGGGACAGGGGGTCTGGGAGACCCAGTACTTC; CDR3aa: CASSEGQGVWETQYF
j_gene: TRBJ2-3; d_gene: NA; abundance: NA; v_gene: TRBV2; CDR3nt: TGTGCCAGCAGCGCCTCGGGGACAGATACGCAGTATTTT; CDR3aa: CASSASGTDTQYF
j_gene: TRBJ1-2; d_gene: NA; abundance: NA; v_gene: TRBV10-3; CDR3nt: TGTGCCACCTACGGGGCGGGGGCCCTCACCTTC; CDR3aa: CATYGAGALTF
j_gene: TRBJ1-6; d_gene: NA; abundance: once; v_gene: TRBV11-2; CDR3nt: TGTGCCAGCACCGGCGGATGGACAGCGGCTCGTTCACCCCTCCACTTT; CDR3aa: CASTGGWTAARSPLHF
j_gene: TRBJ2-5; d_gene: NA; abundance: NA; v_gene: TRBV6-5; CDR3nt: TGTGCCAGCAGGGACTCGACGGGCCCGACCCAGTACTTC; CDR3aa: CASRDSTGPTQYF
j_gene: TRBJ1-6; d_gene: NA; abundance: NA; v_gene: TRBV14; CDR3nt: TGTGCCAGCAGCCAAGGACCCGCTCGGTCACCCCTCCACTTT; CDR3aa: CASSQGPARSPLHF
j_gene: TRBJ1-5; d_gene: NA; abundance: NA; v_gene: TRBV2; CDR3nt: TGTGCCAGCAAGGGAACCCGGGGCAATCAGCCCCAGCATTTT; CDR3aa: CASKGTRGNQPQHF
j_gene: TRBJ1-2; d_gene: NA; abundance: few; v_gene: TRBV9; CDR3nt: TGTGCCAGCAGCGTAGATCCAGGCTATGGCTACACCTTC; CDR3aa: CASSVDPGYGYTF
j_gene: TRBJ2-5; d_gene: NA; abundance: NA; v_gene: TRBV5-1; CDR3nt: TGCGCCAGCAGCTTGGATTTCGGGGGAGAGACCCAGTACTTC; CDR3aa: CASSLDFGGETQYF
j_gene: TRBJ1-5; d_gene: NA; abundance: few; v_gene: TRBV27; CDR3nt: TGTGCCAGCAGGAGGGGGGGTCAGCCCCAGCATTTT; CDR3aa: CASRRGGQPQHF
j_gene: TRBJ1-1; d_gene: TRBD1; abundance: NA; v_gene: TRBV2; CDR3nt: TGTGCCAGCAGAATTACAGGGGAGAACACTGAAGCTTTCTTT; CDR3aa: CASRITGENTEAFF
j_gene: TRBJ1-5; d_gene: NA; abundance: NA; v_gene: TRBV4-1; CDR3nt: TGCGCCAGCAGCCAAGGTCCGGGCCCCCGGAGCAATCAGCCCCAGCATTTT; CDR3aa: CASSQGPGPRSNQPQHF
j_gene: TRBJ1-2; d_gene: NA; abundance: NA; v_gene: TRBV19; CDR3nt: TGTGCCGGGAGGCGTCAGGCCTCTCATGGCTACACCTTC; CDR3aa: CAGRRQASHGYTF
j_gene: TRBJ2-7; d_gene: TRBD1; abundance: NA; v_gene: TRBV28; CDR3nt: TGTGCCAGCATCCTTGGGGGACAGAGCTCCTACGAGCAGTACTTC; CDR3aa: CASILGGQSSYEQYF
j_gene: TRBJ2-1; d_gene: NA; abundance: NA; v_gene: TRBV5-5; CDR3nt: TGTGCCAGCAGCTTGGGGGTAGCGCAGTTCTTC; CDR3aa: CASSLGVAQFF
j_gene: TRBJ1-5; d_gene: NA; abundance: medium-sized; v_gene: TRBV5-6; CDR3nt: TGTGCCAGCAGCAGTGGCTACAAAGATAGCAATCAGCCCCAGCATTTT; CDR3aa: CASSSGYKDSNQPQHF
j_gene: TRBJ1-6; d_gene: NA; abundance: few; v_gene: TRBV2; CDR3nt: TGTGCCAGCAGGGGTTATGGGTCACCCCTCCACTTT; CDR3aa: CASRGYGSPLHF
j_gene: TRBJ2-2; d_gene: NA; abundance: NA; v_gene: TRBV29-1; CDR3nt: TGCAGCGGCCTGACAAGACACCGGGGAGCTGTTTTT; CDR3aa: CSGLTRHRGAVF
j_gene: TRBJ2-3; d_gene: NA; abundance: NA; v_gene: TRBV7-9; CDR3nt: TGTGCCAGCACCTCAACAGGTGGAGATACGCAGTATTTT; CDR3aa: CASTSTGGDTQYF
j_gene: TRBJ1-1; d_gene: NA; abundance: NA; v_gene: TRBV2; CDR3nt: TGTGCCAGCATTGATCCGGGACATCGGGTCTTT; CDR3aa: CASIDPGHRVF
j_gene: TRBJ1-4; d_gene: NA; abundance: NA; v_gene: TRBV19; CDR3nt: TGTGCCAGTAGCGAAAGAGGGGGGTCAACTAATGAAAAACTGTTTTTT; CDR3aa: CASSERGGSTNEKLFF
j_gene: TRBJ1-1; d_gene: NA; abundance: few; v_gene: TRBV29-1; CDR3nt: TGCAGCGTTGTTGACAGACTGAACACTGAAGCTTTCTTT; CDR3aa: CSVVDRLNTEAFF